The 14 T cell receptor beta chains below were found in one sample sequenced in a study of blood T cell repertoires in COVID-19. The table came from immunoSEQ multiplex PCR; TCRdb's copy has only in-frame clones and leaves some out. The sample has about 160,000 clones, under 90% seen once. Material for sequencing was PBMCs or T cells enriched from blood (not recorded which). The source is a woman aged 55-69 years who had recovered from COVID-19.

This clone was counted many times. The rearrangement uses TRBV2 and TRBJ1-6; D unresolved. V was trimmed by 2 bases and J by 0 bases, leaving 8 bases between them. This CDR3 has 16 residues. Germline CDR1 is SNHLY and CDR2 is FYNNEI. For the CDR3, the DNA is TGTGCCAGCAGTGAACTGGCCAGCTCCTATAATTCACCCCTCCACTTT. It is translated as CASSELASSYNSPLHF.

The genes are TRBV24-1 and TRBJ2-5; D possibly corresponds to TRBD2 (7 bases). CDR3 size: 15 residues. Germline CDR1 reads KGHDR; CDR2 reads SFDVKD. Trimming left V 3 bases short and J 5 bases short, with 15 bases between. CDR3 region: CATSDARGEGETQYF. The CDR3 bases are TGTGCCACCAGTGATGCTAGGGGGGAGGGGGAGACCCAGTACTTC.

The J gene is TRBJ1-1, the V gene TRBV5-6; 8 bases map to TRBD1. The germline V gene has CDR1 SGHDT and CDR2 YYEEEE. There are 14 residues in the CDR3. V lost 6 bases and J lost 2; bases outside the gene matches: 6. CDR3 in amino acids: CASTMGQVNTEAFF. In nucleotides, the CDR3 is TGTGCCAGCACCATGGGACAGGTCAACACTGAAGCTTTCTTT.

This chain joins TRBV11-2 and TRBJ1-6, with TRBD1 matching 9 bases. The J segment lost 9 bases and the V segment lost 3 bases, leaving 6 bases of the junction unmatched. This CDR3 has 15 residues. Germline V gives CDR1 SGHAT, CDR2 FQNNGV. CDR3 amino acids: CASSLYRGPSSPLHF. The DNA of the CDR3 is TGTGCCAGCAGCTTGTACAGGGGGCCGTCTTCACCCCTCCACTTT.

This chain's CDR3 is CASSRTGGNTGELFF. CDR3 nucleotide sequence: TGTGCCAGCAGCCGCACAGGGGGAAACACCGGGGAGCTGTTTTTT. The chain uses TRBV6-5 and TRBJ2-2, with TRBD1 matching 8 bases. CDR1 MNHEY and CDR2 SVGAGI come from the germline V gene. J gave up 2 bases and V 6 bases, and 5 bases lay outside the gene matches. The CDR3 is 15 residues long.

This clone showed up many times. J is TRBJ1-4 and V is TRBV7-9, with 7 bases identical to TRBD1. Germline V gene lookup returns CDR1 SEHNR and CDR2 FQNEAQ (reference sequence). The V and J ends lost 5 bases and 7 bases, in that order; junction bases with no gene match: 4. The CDR3 spans 13 residues. CDR3 sequence (DNA): TGTGCCAGCAGCGCCCAGGGGGGTGAAAAACTGTTTTTT. It yields the protein CASSAQGGEKLFF.

CDR3 loop: CSASMIGGWTDTQYF. CDR3 sequence (DNA): TGCAGTGCTAGTATGATTGGGGGCTGGACAGATACGCAGTATTTT. The rearrangement joins TRBV20-1 to TRBJ2-3; D perhaps matches TRBD1 (6 bases). Deletions cut 3 bases from V and 3 bases from J, with 16 bases between. Looked up from germline, CDR1 is DFQATT and CDR2 is SNEGSKA (reference sequence). This CDR3 has 15 amino acids.

The gene calls are TRBV6-5 and TRBJ2-3; TRBD1 matches at 7 bases. With 5 bases clipped from V and 6 bases from J, the junction kept 8 bases outside the gene matches. This CDR3 is 14 amino acids long. Germline V CDR1 and CDR2: MNHEY, SVGAGI. CDR3 bases: TGTGCCAGCAGTCCATGGACAGGCGGCGATACGCAGTATTTT. It specifies CASSPWTGGDTQYF.

V is TRBV7-6 and J is TRBJ2-7, with TRBD2 identical over 12 bases. There are 16 residues in the CDR3. Germline V gene lookup returns CDR1 SGHVS and CDR2 FNYEAQ. The V and J ends lost 4 bases and 4 bases, in that order; junction bases with no gene match: 8. Here the CDR3 DNA reads TGTGCCAGCAGCTCGGGACTAGCGGGCCCTCGGTACGAGCAGTACTTC. Translating it yields CASSSGLAGPRYEQYF.

Note on this clone: The sample carries other DNA sequences with the same CDR3. The chain employs TRBV15 and TRBJ2-3; 10 bases map to TRBD1. V was pared by 1 base and J by 7 bases, with 8 bases of the junction left unmatched. CDR3 length: 16 residues. Germline CDR1 LNHNV, CDR2 YYDKDF (reference sequence). The CDR3 loop is CATSRGTGDRGYTQYF. Here the CDR3 DNA reads TGTGCCACCAGCAGAGGGACAGGGGACAGGGGCTATACGCAGTATTTT.

The chain uses TRBV11-3 and TRBJ1-3; maybe TRBD1 (6 bases). Germline loops: CDR1 SGHNT, CDR2 YENEEA. The germline V and J ends were trimmed by 5 bases and 4 bases, with 9 bases remaining between them. This CDR3 contains 13 residues. The CDR3 is CASSRDTGNTIYF. CDR3 DNA sequence: TGTGCCAGCAGCCGGGACACCGGAAACACCATATATTTT.

The sample holds one count of this clone. The chain employs TRBV2 and TRBJ2-7, with D perhaps matching TRBD2 (5 bases). Per the germline V gene, CDR1 is SNHLY and CDR2 is FYNNEI. V was pared by 3 bases and J by 2 bases, with 14 bases between. The CDR3 runs to 15 residues. CDR3 region: CASSDVRRRTYEQYF. The CDR3 nucleotides read TGTGCCAGCAGTGACGTACGGAGGCGGACCTACGAGCAGTACTTC.

The table lists this clone with a few counts. The CDR3 sequence: CASSAVQDTEAFF. CDR3 DNA sequence: TGTGCCAGCAGTGCAGTACAGGACACTGAAGCTTTCTTT. The chain couples TRBV2 to TRBJ1-1; weak D call: TRBD1 (5 bases). Per the germline V gene, CDR1 is SNHLY and CDR2 is FYNNEI. The CDR3 covers 13 residues. V gave up 4 bases and J gave up 3 bases, with 9 bases separating them. The complete variable domain, with remaining parts taken from reference TRBV2 and TRBJ1-1, reads EPEVTQTPSHQVTQMGQEVILRCVPISNHLYFYWYRQILGQKVEFLVSFYNNEISEKSEIFDDQFSVERPDGSNFTLKIRSTKLEDSAMYFCASSAVQDTEAFFGQGTRLTVV.

This clone has at least ten counts. The chain carries TRBV7-3 and TRBJ2-1, with D possibly TRBD2 on 6 matching bases. Germline V gene sequence: CDR1 SGHTA, CDR2 FQGTGA. The CDR3 consists of 13 residues. Between the trimmed V and J ends, which lost 3 bases and 8 bases, there was a span of 11 bases. The CDR3 region has the DNA TGTGCCAGCAGCTTGGGACTCAGTCATGAGCAGTTCTTC. Translating gives CASSLGLSHEQFF.